These 22 T cell receptor beta chains originate from one sample sequenced in a study of CD8 T cells in ankylosing spondylitis. Study-wide results and limits: In ankylosing spondylitis blood, a motif of seven to nine highly homologous TCR beta variants appeared characteristic.

TCRdb re-derived calls from the 5' RACE reads in MiXCR, one entry per CDR3 protein. This repertoire shows about 800,000 distinct CDR3 sequences, 12% found once; its top ten account for under 0.6%. These receptors' antigens are unknown. Sequencing was performed on blood, either unsorted or a sorted T cell fraction (not recorded which). The receptors were gathered from a male donor with ankylosing spondylitis.

This clonotype was recorded at least ten times. The J gene is TRBJ2-1, the V gene TRBV18; D ambiguous. Trimming took off 2 bases at V and 0 bases at J, with 8 bases between the two ends. There are 15 residues in the CDR3. CDR1 KGHSH and CDR2 LQKENI come from the germline V gene. The DNA of the CDR3 is TGTGCCAGCTCACCAACGGCTAGCTCCTACAATGAGCAGTTCTTC. It translates to CASSPTASSYNEQFF.

Only a few counts were recorded for this clonotype. V is TRBV20-1 and J is TRBJ2-3; D is unresolved. CDR3 length: 15 amino acids. The germline V gene encodes CDR1 DFQATT and CDR2 SNEGSKA (reference sequence). V dropped 1 base and J dropped 4 bases, with 15 bases sitting between them. Here the CDR3 reads CSARVLGSVADTQYF. CDR3 sequence (DNA): TGCAGTGCTAGAGTTTTGGGTAGTGTAGCAGATACGCAGTATTTT.

Only a few counts were recorded for this clonotype. This chain links TRBV12-3 or TRBV12-4 with TRBJ2-2; tentatively, D is TRBD2 (5 bases). The V end lost 2 bases, the J end lost 7 bases, and 14 bases lay between the germline ends. CDR3 length: 15 amino acids. The CDR3: CASSLRPSRDGELFF. DNA of the CDR3: TGTGCCAGCAGTTTAAGGCCGTCACGGGACGGGGAGCTGTTTTTT.

CDR3 amino acids: CAIGPGPLLGNQPQHF. The CDR3 DNA follows: TGTGCCATCGGCCCCGGGCCCCTCTTAGGCAATCAGCCCCAGCATTTT. The chain links TRBV5-3 to TRBJ1-5; the D is unclear. TRBV5-3 is noted as an ORF with a role that remains uncertain. There are 16 residues in the CDR3. Trimming took off 9 bases at V and 2 bases at J, with 21 bases between the two ends.

DNA for the CDR3: TGCAGTGCTATACTGGCGACAGACGAAAAACTGTTTTTT. It encodes CSAILATDEKLFF. The genes are TRBV20-1 and TRBJ1-4; possibly TRBD1 for D (5 bases). The V gene's germline CDR1 is DFQATT and CDR2 SNEGSKA (reference sequence). Trimming stripped 4 bases from V and 8 bases from J, with 14 bases between. CDR3 length: 13 amino acids.

In its sample, this clonotype was seen a few times. The chain uses TRBV5-1 and TRBJ1-2; possible D gene TRBD1, 5 bases. Trimming pared 3 bases from V and 0 bases from J, leaving 15 bases between. Per germline, CDR1 SGHRS and CDR2 YFSETQ. The CDR3 has 16 residues. The CDR3 loop is CASSSAGPSANYGYTF. Here the CDR3 DNA reads TGCGCCAGCAGCTCGGCAGGGCCTTCAGCTAACTATGGCTACACCTTC.

This clonotype was seen many times. This chain links TRBV20-1 with TRBJ2-1; 9 positions match TRBD2. CDR3 length: 14 residues. Germline CDR1 reads DFQATT; CDR2 reads SNEGSKA (reference sequence). The J segment lost 8 bases and the V segment lost 3 bases, leaving 8 bases of the junction unmatched. The CDR3 reads CSASPGLARDEQFF. For the CDR3, the DNA is TGCAGTGCTAGCCCGGGACTAGCTCGCGATGAGCAGTTCTTC.

This sequence joins TRBV5-1 and TRBJ1-1; 9 bases fit TRBD1. CDR1 SGHRS and CDR2 YFSETQ come from the germline V gene. The CDR3 sequence is 14 residues long. The V gene end was trimmed by 4 bases and the J gene end by 4 bases; junction bases not matched to a gene: 5. The DNA of the CDR3 is TGCGCCAGCAGCGGGGGACAGGGACTCACTGAAGCTTTCTTT. It codes for CASSGGQGLTEAFF. The variable domain in full, with the rest retrieved from reference TRBV5-1 and TRBJ1-1, is KAGVTQTPRYLIKTRGQQVTLSCSPISGHRSVSWYQQTPGQGLQFLFEYFSETQRNKGNFPGRFSGRQFSNSRSEMNVSTLELGDSALYLCASSGGQGLTEAFFGQGTRLTVV.

J is TRBJ2-5 and V is TRBV28; 12 positions agree with TRBD1. J lost 5 bases, V lost 5 bases, and 6 bases had no gene match. Germline loops: CDR1 MDHEN, CDR2 SYDVKM. This CDR3 contains 15 residues. Here the CDR3 reads CASSLIGTGGETQYF. The CDR3 DNA is TGTGCCAGCAGTCTCATCGGGACAGGGGGCGAGACCCAGTACTTC.

This clonotype was seen at least ten times. The chain carries TRBV20-1 and TRBJ2-5; 11 bases are shared with TRBD1. V dropped 6 bases and J dropped 2; count of bases not matched to a gene: 5. In germline, CDR1 is DFQATT, CDR2 SNEGSKA (reference sequence). The CDR3 consists of 14 residues. CDR3 sequence reads: CSANRDRGQETQYF. The CDR3 DNA reads as TGCAGTGCAAACCGGGACAGGGGGCAAGAGACCCAGTACTTC.

At least ten counts were recorded for this clonotype. V gene TRBV20-1 combines with J gene TRBJ2-7, with 7 bases matching TRBD1. The germline gives CDR1 DFQATT, CDR2 SNEGSKA (reference sequence). This CDR3 has 13 amino acids. V lost 3 bases to trimming and J lost 2 bases; unmatched junction nucleotides: 4. The CDR3 loop reads CSARDRSAYEQYF. CDR3 coding DNA: TGCAGTGCTAGGGACAGGAGTGCCTACGAGCAGTACTTC.

This clonotype was picked up a small number of times. The chain employs TRBV7-2 and TRBJ2-2, with D unclear. Trimming pared 3 bases from V and 3 bases from J, leaving 8 bases between. This CDR3 has 14 residues. Germline V gene lookup returns CDR1 SGHTA and CDR2 FQGNSA. CDR3 coding DNA: TGTGCCAGCAGCTTTGACGGCTACACCGGGGAGCTGTTTTTT. This sequence encodes CASSFDGYTGELFF. The full variable domain, in which reference TRBV7-2 and TRBJ2-2 provide the parts outside the CDR3, is GAGVSQSPSNKVTEKGKDVELRCDPISGHTALYWYRQSLGQGLEFLIYFQGNSAPDKSGLPSDRFSAERTGGSVSTLTIQRTQQEDSAVYLCASSFDGYTGELFFGEGSRLTVL.

Many counts were recorded for this clonotype. The chain couples TRBV29-1 to TRBJ2-2; D gene unclear. This CDR3 spans 13 amino acids. Between the trimmed V and J ends, which lost 1 base and 3 bases, there was a span of 6 bases. Looked up from germline, CDR1 is SQVTM and CDR2 is ANQGSEA. The CDR3 sequence is CSVEVQDTGELFF. As DNA, the CDR3 is TGCAGCGTTGAAGTGCAGGACACCGGGGAGCTGTTTTTT.

The CDR3 sequence: CASSYARQETQYF. CDR3 DNA sequence: TGTGCCAGCAGTTACGCCAGACAAGAGACCCAGTACTTC. The chain couples TRBV6-5 to TRBJ2-5, with D uncertain. Per the germline V gene, CDR1 is MNHEY and CDR2 is SVGAGI. V was clipped by 2 bases and J by 2 bases, with 6 bases between them. This CDR3 has 13 amino acids.

In this sample, this clonotype turned up a few times. The chain recombines TRBV20-1 with TRBJ1-2, with 8 nucleotides matching TRBD1. Trimming at V came to 1 base and at J to 5 bases, leaving 9 bases not matched to a gene. The CDR3 runs 15 residues. The V gene's germline CDR1 is DFQATT and CDR2 SNEGSKA (reference sequence). The chain's CDR3 is CSARVAGTGEYGYTF. The CDR3 DNA reads TGCAGTGCTAGAGTCGCGGGGACAGGCGAGTATGGCTACACCTTC.

The V and J genes are TRBV18 and TRBJ1-2; D uncertain. Germline CDR1 KGHSH, CDR2 LQKENI. The CDR3 spans 14 residues. V lost 4 bases and J lost 6, with 15 bases in between. CDR3 sequence reads: CASSRGQAFDGYTF. The CDR3 DNA sequence: TGTGCCAGCTCACGCGGTCAGGCGTTTGATGGCTACACCTTC. Full variable domain (outside the CDR3, taken from reference TRBV18 and TRBJ1-2): NAGVMQNPRHLVRRRGQEARLRCSPMKGHSHVYWYRQLPEEGLKFMVYLQKENIIDESGMPKERFSAEFPKEGPSILRIQQVVRGDSAAYFCASSRGQAFDGYTFGSGTRLTVV.

The chain recombines TRBV7-2 with TRBJ2-2; TRBD2 might be the D (6 bases). This CDR3 spans 14 amino acids. Germline CDR1 and CDR2: SGHTA and FQGNSA. The ends were cut back, 6 bases at V and 7 bases at J, with 15 bases in the middle. CDR3 region: CASRGVAAGGELFF. CDR3 nucleotides: TGTGCCAGCAGGGGAGTAGCGGCAGGCGGGGAGCTGTTTTTT. Variable domain in full (rest from reference TRBV7-2 and TRBJ2-2): GAGVSQSPSNKVTEKGKDVELRCDPISGHTALYWYRQSLGQGLEFLIYFQGNSAPDKSGLPSDRFSAERTGGSVSTLTIQRTQQEDSAVYLCASRGVAAGGELFFGEGSRLTVL.

The chain carries TRBV6-2 or TRBV6-3 and TRBJ2-1; D may be TRBD1 or TRBD2 (6 bases each). V gave up 6 bases and J gave up 4 bases, with 16 bases separating them. The CDR3 is 15 amino acids. Germline assignment: CDR1 MNHEY and CDR2 SVGEGT. The DNA for the CDR3 is TGTGCCAGCAGGTGGAGGGGGGATCTGTACAATGAGCAGTTCTTC. It encodes CASRWRGDLYNEQFF.

This clonotype was seen repeatedly, ten times or more. The V and J genes are TRBV4-3 and TRBJ2-2; D not resolved. CDR1 is LGHNA and CDR2 is YSLEER in the germline V gene. The germline V and J ends were trimmed by 1 base and 7 bases, with 7 bases remaining between them. The CDR3 totals 13 residues. CDR3 nucleotides: TGCGCCAGCAGCCAAGTTTGGAACGGGGAGCTGTTTTTT. Residues: CASSQVWNGELFF.

This clonotype has ten or more counts. This rearrangement joins TRBV20-1 to TRBJ1-1, with D possibly matching TRBD1 (6 bases). The CDR3 is 15 amino acids. V was clipped by 3 bases and J by 0 bases, with 14 bases between them. Germline V gene data show CDR1 as DFQATT and CDR2 as SNEGSKA (reference sequence). CDR3 in amino acids: CSASRDISMNTEAFF. The CDR3 bases are TGCAGTGCTAGCAGGGACATTTCCATGAACACTGAAGCTTTCTTT.

This clonotype has ten or more counts. This chain joins TRBV29-1 and TRBJ2-3; TRBD1 matches 9 bases. Germline V lookup: CDR1 SQVTM, CDR2 ANQGSEA. There are 12 residues in the CDR3. V was pared by 7 bases and J by 5 bases, with 4 bases of the junction left unmatched. The CDR3 loop reads CSETGGEDTQYF. DNA of the CDR3: TGCAGCGAGACAGGGGGGGAAGATACGCAGTATTTT.

The V gene is TRBV15, the J gene TRBJ1-2; the D is unclear. Germline V gives CDR1 LNHNV, CDR2 YYDKDF (reference sequence). Deletions cut 1 base from V and 7 bases from J, with 10 bases between. The CDR3 length is 13 residues. The CDR3 protein is CATSRVTVSGYTF. CDR3 DNA sequence: TGTGCCACCAGCAGAGTCACAGTCTCTGGCTACACCTTC. Full variable domain (remainder filled in from reference TRBV15 and TRBJ1-2): DAMVIQNPRYQVTQFGKPVTLSCSQTLNHNVMYWYQQKSSQAPKLLFHYYDKDFNNEADTPDNFQSRRPNTSFCFLDIRSPGLGDTAMYLCATSRVTVSGYTFGSGTRLTVV.